This TCR beta chain was captured by sequencing in a study of blood T cell repertoires in COVID-19. From germline, CDR1 is MDHEN and CDR2 SYDVKM. This CDR3 comprises 16 residues. Deletions cut 3 bases from V and 2 bases from J, with 11 bases between. Using immunoSEQ multiplex PCR, the repertoire was profiled, and TCRdb retains in-frame clones only, with some absent. The table records about 480,000 clones, approximately 88% of them present only once. Material: peripheral blood. The chain has TRBV28 and TRBJ2-6; D is perhaps TRBD1 (6 bases). This TCR came from a woman in her forties or fifties with COVID-19, enrolled during active disease. This CDR3 is CASSFSQGTGANVLTF. The DNA of the CDR3 is TGTGCCAGCAGTTTCTCTCAGGGGACTGGGGCCAACGTCCTGACTTTC.